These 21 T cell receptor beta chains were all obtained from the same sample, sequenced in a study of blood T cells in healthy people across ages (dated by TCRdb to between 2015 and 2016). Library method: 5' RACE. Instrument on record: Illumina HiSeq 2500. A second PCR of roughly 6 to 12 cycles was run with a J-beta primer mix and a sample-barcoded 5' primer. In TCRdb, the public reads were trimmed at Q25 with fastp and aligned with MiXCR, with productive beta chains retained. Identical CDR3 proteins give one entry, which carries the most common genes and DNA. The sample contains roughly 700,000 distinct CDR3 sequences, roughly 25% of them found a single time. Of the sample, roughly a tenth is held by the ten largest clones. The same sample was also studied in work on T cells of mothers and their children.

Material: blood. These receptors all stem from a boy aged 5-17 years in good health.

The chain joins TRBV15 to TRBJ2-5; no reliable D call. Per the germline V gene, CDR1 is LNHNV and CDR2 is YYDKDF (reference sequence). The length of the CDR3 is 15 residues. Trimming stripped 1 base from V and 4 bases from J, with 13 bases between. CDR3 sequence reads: CATSRGSGILETQYF. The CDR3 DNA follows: TGTGCCACCAGCAGAGGTTCCGGAATCTTAGAGACCCAGTACTTC. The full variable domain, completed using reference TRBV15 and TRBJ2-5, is DAMVIQNPRYQVTQFGKPVTLSCSQTLNHNVMYWYQQKSSQAPKLLFHYYDKDFNNEADTPDNFQSRRPNTSFCFLDIRSPGLGDTAMYLCATSRGSGILETQYFGPGTRLLVL.

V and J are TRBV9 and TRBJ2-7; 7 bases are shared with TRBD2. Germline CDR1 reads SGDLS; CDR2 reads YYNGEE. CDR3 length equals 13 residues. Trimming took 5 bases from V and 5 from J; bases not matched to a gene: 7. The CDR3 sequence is CASSGLGKDEQYF. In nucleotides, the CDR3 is TGTGCCAGCAGTGGACTAGGAAAAGACGAGCAGTACTTC.

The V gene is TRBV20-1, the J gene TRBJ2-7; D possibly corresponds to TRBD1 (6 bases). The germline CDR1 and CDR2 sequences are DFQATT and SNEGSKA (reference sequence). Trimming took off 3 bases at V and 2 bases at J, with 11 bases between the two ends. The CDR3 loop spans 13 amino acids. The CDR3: CSARSQGTYEQYF. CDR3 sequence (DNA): TGCAGTGCTAGGTCACAGGGAACCTACGAGCAGTACTTC.

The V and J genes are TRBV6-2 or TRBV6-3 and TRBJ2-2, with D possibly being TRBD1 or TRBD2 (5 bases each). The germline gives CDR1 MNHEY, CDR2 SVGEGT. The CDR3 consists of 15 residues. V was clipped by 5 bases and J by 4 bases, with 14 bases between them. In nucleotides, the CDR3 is TGTGCCAGCAGTATGGTCGGGGCCTCCACCGGGGAGCTGTTTTTT. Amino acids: CASSMVGASTGELFF.

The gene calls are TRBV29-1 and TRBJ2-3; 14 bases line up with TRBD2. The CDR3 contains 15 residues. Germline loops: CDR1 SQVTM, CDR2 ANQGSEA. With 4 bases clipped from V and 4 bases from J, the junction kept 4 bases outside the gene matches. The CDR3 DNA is TGCAGCGTTGTGAGACTAGCGGGGGGGCCAGATACGCAGTATTTT. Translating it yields CSVVRLAGGPDTQYF.

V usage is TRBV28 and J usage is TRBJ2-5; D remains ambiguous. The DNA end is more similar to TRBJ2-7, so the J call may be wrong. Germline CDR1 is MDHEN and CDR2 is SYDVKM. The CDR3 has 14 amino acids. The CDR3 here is CASSLLATRYEQYF. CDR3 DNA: TGTGCCAGCAGTTTATTAGCCACGAGGTACGAGCAGTACTTC.

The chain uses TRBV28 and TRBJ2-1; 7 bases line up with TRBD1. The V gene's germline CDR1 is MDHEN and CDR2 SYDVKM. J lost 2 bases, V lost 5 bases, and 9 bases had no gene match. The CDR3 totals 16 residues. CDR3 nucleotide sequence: TGTGCCAGCAGTACTCCGACAGGGACGCCCTACAATGAGCAGTTCTTC. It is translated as CASSTPTGTPYNEQFF.

In DNA form, the CDR3 reads TGTGCCAGCTCCTCGACAGCAGCGAACACTGAAGCTTTCTTT. Protein product: CASSSTAANTEAFF. The chain recombines TRBV18 with TRBJ1-1; D may be TRBD1 (5 bases). The V gene lost 6 bases and the J gene lost 1 base, with 12 bases spanning the gap. The CDR3 runs 14 residues. Germline loops: CDR1 KGHSH, CDR2 LQKENI.

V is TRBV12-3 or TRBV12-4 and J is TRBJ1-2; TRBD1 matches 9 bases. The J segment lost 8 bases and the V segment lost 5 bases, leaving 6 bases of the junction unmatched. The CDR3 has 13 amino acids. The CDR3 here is CASSPGTGQGYTF. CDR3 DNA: TGTGCCAGCAGTCCCGGGACAGGGCAGGGCTACACCTTC.

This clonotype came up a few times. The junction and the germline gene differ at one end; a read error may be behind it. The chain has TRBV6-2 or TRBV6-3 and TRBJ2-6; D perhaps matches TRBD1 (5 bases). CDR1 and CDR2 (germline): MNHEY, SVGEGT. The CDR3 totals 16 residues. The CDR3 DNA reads TGTGCCAGCCAACCCGCCCCAGGGTCTGAGGCCAACGTCCTGACTTTC. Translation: CASQPAPGSEANVLTF.

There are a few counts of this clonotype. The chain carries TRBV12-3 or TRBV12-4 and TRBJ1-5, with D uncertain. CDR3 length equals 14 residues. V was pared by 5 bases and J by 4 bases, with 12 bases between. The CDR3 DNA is TGTGCCAGCAGTATCTTTGGGGTTAATCAGCCCCAGCATTTT. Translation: CASSIFGVNQPQHF.

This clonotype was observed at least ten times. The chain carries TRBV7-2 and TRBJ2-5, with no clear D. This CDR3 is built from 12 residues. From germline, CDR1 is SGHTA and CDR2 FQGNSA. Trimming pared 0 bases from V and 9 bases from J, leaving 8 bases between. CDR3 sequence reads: CASSLALGPQYF. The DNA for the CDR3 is TGTGCCAGCAGCTTAGCGCTGGGTCCCCAGTACTTC.

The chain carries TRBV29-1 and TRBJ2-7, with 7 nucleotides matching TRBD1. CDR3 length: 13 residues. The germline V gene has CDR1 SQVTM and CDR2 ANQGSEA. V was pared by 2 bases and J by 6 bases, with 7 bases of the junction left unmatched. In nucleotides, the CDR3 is TGCAGCGTTGAACCCCGGACAGGTAGCGAGCAGTACTTC. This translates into CSVEPRTGSEQYF.

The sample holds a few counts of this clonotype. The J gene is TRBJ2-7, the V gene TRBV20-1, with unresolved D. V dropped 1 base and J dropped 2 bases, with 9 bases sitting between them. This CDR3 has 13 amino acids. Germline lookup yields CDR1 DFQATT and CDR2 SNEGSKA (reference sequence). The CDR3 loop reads CSARVQVPYEQYF. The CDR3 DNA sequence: TGCAGTGCTAGAGTCCAGGTTCCCTACGAGCAGTACTTC.

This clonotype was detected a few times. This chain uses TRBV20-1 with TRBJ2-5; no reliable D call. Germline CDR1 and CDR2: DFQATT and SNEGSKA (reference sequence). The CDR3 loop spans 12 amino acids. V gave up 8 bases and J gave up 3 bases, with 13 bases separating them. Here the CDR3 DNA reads TGCAGTATTCAGGACCGCAAAGAGACCCAGTACTTC. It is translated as CSIQDRKETQYF.

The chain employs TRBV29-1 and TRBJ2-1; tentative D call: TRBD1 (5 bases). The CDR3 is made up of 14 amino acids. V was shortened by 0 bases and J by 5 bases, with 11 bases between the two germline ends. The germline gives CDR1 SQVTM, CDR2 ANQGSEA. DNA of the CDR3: TGCAGCGTTGAAGAGGGGCAGGTTAACAATGAGCAGTTCTTC. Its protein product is CSVEEGQVNNEQFF.

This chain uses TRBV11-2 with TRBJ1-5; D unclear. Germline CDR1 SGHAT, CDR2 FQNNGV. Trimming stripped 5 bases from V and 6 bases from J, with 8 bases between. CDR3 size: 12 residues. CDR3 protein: CASSRAGQPQHF. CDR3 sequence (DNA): TGTGCCAGCAGCCGGGCTGGTCAGCCCCAGCATTTT.

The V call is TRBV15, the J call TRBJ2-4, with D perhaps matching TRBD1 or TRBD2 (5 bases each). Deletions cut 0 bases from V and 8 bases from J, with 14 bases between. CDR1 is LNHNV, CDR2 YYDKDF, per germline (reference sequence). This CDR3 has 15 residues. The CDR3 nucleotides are TGTGCCACCAGCAGAGATCAAACCCAGGGACACATTCAGTACTTC. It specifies CATSRDQTQGHIQYF.

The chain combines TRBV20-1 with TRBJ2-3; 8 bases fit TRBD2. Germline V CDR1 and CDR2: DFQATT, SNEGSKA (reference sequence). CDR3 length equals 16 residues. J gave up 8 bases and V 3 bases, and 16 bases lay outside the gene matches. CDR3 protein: CSASPHTSGKTRTQYF. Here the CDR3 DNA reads TGCAGTGCTAGTCCCCATACTAGCGGTAAAACCCGTACGCAGTATTTT.

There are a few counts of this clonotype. The DNA of the CDR3 is TGTGCCAGCAGCTTGGGGATGGAGACCCAGTACTTC. As protein: CASSLGMETQYF. The gene calls are TRBV5-4 and TRBJ2-5; D gene uncertain. The CDR3 runs 12 residues. Germline loops: CDR1 SGHNT, CDR2 YYREEE (reference sequence). With 0 bases removed from V and 5 bases from J, the gap between germline ends came to 5 bases.

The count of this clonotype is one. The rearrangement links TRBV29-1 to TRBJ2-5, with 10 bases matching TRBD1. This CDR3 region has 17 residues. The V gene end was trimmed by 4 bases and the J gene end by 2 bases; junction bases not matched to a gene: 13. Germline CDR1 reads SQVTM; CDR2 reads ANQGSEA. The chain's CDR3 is CSVAFLPGQGHQETQYF. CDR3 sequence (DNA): TGCAGCGTTGCATTCCTACCGGGACAGGGGCATCAAGAGACCCAGTACTTC.